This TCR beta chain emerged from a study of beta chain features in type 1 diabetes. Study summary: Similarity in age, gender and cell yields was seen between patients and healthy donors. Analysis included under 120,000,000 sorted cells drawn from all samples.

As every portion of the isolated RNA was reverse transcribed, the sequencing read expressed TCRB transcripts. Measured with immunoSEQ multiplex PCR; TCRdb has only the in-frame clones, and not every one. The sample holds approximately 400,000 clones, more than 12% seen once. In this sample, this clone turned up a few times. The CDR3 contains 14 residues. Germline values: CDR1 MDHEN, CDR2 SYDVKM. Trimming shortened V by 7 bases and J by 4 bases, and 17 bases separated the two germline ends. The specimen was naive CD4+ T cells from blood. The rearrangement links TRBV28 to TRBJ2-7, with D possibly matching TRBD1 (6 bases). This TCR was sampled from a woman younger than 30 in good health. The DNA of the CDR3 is TGTGCCAGCACCATGGTGGGGACAACTTACGAGCAGTACTTC. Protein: CASTMVGTTYEQYF.